Presented here are 24 T cell receptor beta chains from one specimen sequenced in a study of persistence of HIV-infected CD4 T cells. The stimulus was lysate of CMV-infected fibroblasts, about 10 ug/mL. Sorted nonresponding memory CD4+ T cells were CD40L-negative, CD69-negative, CD45RO-high. The immunoSEQ assay was version 4, run in survey mode. Profiled with immunoSEQ multiplex PCR; TCRdb holds only in-frame clones, not every one. The sample has 45,000 to 55,000 clones, around 75% seen once; the top ten hold 3%. No cognate antigen is known for these TCRs. The specimen was CD4+ T cells sorted from PBMCs after roughly 18-hour stimulation, collected from a patient who received antiretroviral therapy. The receptors derive from an adult man with HIV who was CMV-seropositive.

This clone was counted only a few times. The chain joins TRBV6-5 to TRBJ1-6; possibly TRBD1 for D (6 bases). The CDR3 spans 14 residues. CDR1 and CDR2 (germline): MNHEY, SVGAGI. The V and J ends lost 6 bases and 11 bases respectively, with 17 bases between them. CDR3 amino acids: CASRPEGGRAPLHF. The CDR3 nucleotides read TGTGCCAGCAGACCGGAAGGGGGAAGGGCACCCCTCCACTTT.

This clone occurred a few times. V gene TRBV11-2 combines with J gene TRBJ1-3; D is unresolved. Trimming left V 4 bases short and J 4 bases short, with 8 bases between. CDR1 and CDR2 from the germline V gene are SGHAT and FQNNGV. The CDR3 is made up of 13 amino acids. CDR3 protein: CASSSQPGNTIYF. CDR3 in DNA: TGTGCCAGCAGCTCCCAACCCGGAAACACCATATATTTT.

The V gene is TRBV19, the J gene TRBJ1-1; D unclear. With 1 base removed from V and 4 bases from J, the gap between germline ends came to 10 bases. The CDR3 is 14 amino acids. Germline CDR1 reads LNHDA; CDR2 reads SQIVND (reference sequence). The chain's CDR3 is CASSIGRLGTEAFF. CDR3 nucleotide sequence: TGTGCCAGTAGTATAGGCAGGCTGGGCACTGAAGCTTTCTTT.

The gene calls are TRBV7-2 and TRBJ2-1, with TRBD2 matching over 11 bases. J lost 7 bases, V lost 0 bases, and 8 bases had no gene match. This CDR3 spans 17 amino acids. Germline assignment: CDR1 SGHTA and CDR2 FQGNSA. The CDR3 region is CASSLAGTSGSPNEQFF. As DNA, the CDR3 is TGTGCCAGCAGCTTAGCGGGAACTAGCGGGAGTCCAAATGAGCAGTTCTTC.

The CDR3 here is CASSYSRRNNEQFF. The CDR3 nucleotides read TGTGCCAGCAGTTACTCGAGGCGGAACAATGAGCAGTTCTTC. The gene calls are TRBV6-2 or TRBV6-3 and TRBJ2-1; no clear D gene. The V gene's germline CDR1 is MNHEY and CDR2 SVGEGT. Deletions cut 0 bases from V and 5 bases from J, with 8 bases between. CDR3 length: 14 amino acids.

The sample holds a few counts of this clone. V is TRBV11-2 and J is TRBJ1-5; unclear D gene. V shed 1 base and J shed 0 bases, with 10 bases lying between them. Germline V gene sequence: CDR1 SGHAT, CDR2 FQNNGV. CDR3 length: 16 residues. CDR3 amino acids: CASSLGTGLSNQPQHF. The CDR3 nucleotides read TGTGCCAGCAGCTTAGGGACTGGGCTTAGCAATCAGCCCCAGCATTTT.

The V call is TRBV5-4, the J call TRBJ1-3; tentatively, D is TRBD1 (6 bases). The CDR3 extends over 14 amino acids. The V end was cut by 4 bases, the J end by 1 base, with 9 bases between. Germline assignment: CDR1 SGHNT and CDR2 YYREEE (reference sequence). The CDR3 DNA is TGTGCCAGCAGCGACACAGGGTCTGGAAACACCATATATTTT. Its protein product is CASSDTGSGNTIYF.

This chain connects TRBV7-6 to TRBJ2-7; the D gene could be TRBD1 or TRBD2 (5 bases each). Germline V gene sequence: CDR1 SGHVS, CDR2 FNYEAQ. V gave up 1 base and J gave up 5 bases, with 6 bases separating them. The CDR3 runs 12 residues. The CDR3 protein is CASSLEGHEQYF. CDR3 DNA sequence: TGTGCCAGCAGCTTAGAGGGACACGAGCAGTACTTC.

V gene TRBV10-1 combines with J gene TRBJ2-3; possibly TRBD1 or TRBD2 for D (5 bases each). Looked up from germline, CDR1 is WNHNN and CDR2 is SYGVQD (reference sequence). Trimming cost V 2 bases and J 6 bases, with 9 bases left between them. CDR3 size: 13 residues. The CDR3 protein is CASSEAGTDTQYF. CDR3 bases: TGCGCCAGCAGTGAGGCAGGGACCGATACGCAGTATTTT.

The chain combines TRBV6-5 with TRBJ2-7; no clear D. The CDR3 contains 11 residues. V lost 4 bases and J 3 bases, leaving 4 bases between the germline ends. Germline-derived CDR1 and CDR2 are MNHEY and SVGAGI. The DNA for the CDR3 is TGTGCCAGCAGTTCCGTCTACGAGCAGTACTTC. Its translation is CASSSVYEQYF.

This chain joins TRBV5-1 and TRBJ2-5; TRBD2 aligns across 11 bases. CDR3 length: 17 amino acids. Germline CDR1 is SGHRS and CDR2 is YFSETQ. The V segment lost 0 bases and the J segment 0 bases; nucleotides outside the gene matches: 4. CDR3 region: CASSLARLAGYQETQYF. The CDR3 DNA reads TGCGCCAGCAGCTTGGCCCGACTAGCGGGGTACCAAGAGACCCAGTACTTC.

Comments on this clone: This same CDR3 is encoded by further DNA sequences in the sample. The chain recombines TRBV5-1 with TRBJ1-6; D not certain. The CDR3 loop spans 13 amino acids. CDR1 SGHRS and CDR2 YFSETQ come from the germline V gene. V shed 0 bases and J shed 8 bases, with 6 bases lying between them. This CDR3 reads CASSLGRDSPLHF. In DNA form, the CDR3 reads TGCGCCAGCAGCTTGGGAAGGGATTCACCCCTCCACTTT.

V gene TRBV5-6 combines with J gene TRBJ1-6, with D uncertain. V dropped 1 base and J dropped 5 bases, with 4 bases sitting between them. Germline CDR1 reads SGHDT; CDR2 reads YYEEEE. This CDR3 has 13 residues. CDR3 DNA sequence: TGTGCCAGCAGCTTGAAGCATAATTCACCCCTCCACTTT. Protein product: CASSLKHNSPLHF.

The CDR3: CASKASANTGELFF. The CDR3 coding sequence is TGTGCCAGTAAGGCGTCCGCGAACACCGGGGAGCTGTTTTTT. V and J are TRBV19 and TRBJ2-2; D is unclear. This CDR3 region has 14 residues. Germline values: CDR1 LNHDA, CDR2 SQIVND (reference sequence). V was clipped by 7 bases and J by 0 bases, with 9 bases between them.

The chain carries TRBV4-1 and TRBJ2-7; D unclear. The CDR3 contains 14 residues. Trimming took off 2 bases at V and 2 bases at J, with 10 bases between the two ends. Germline loops: CDR1 MGHRA, CDR2 YSYEKL. The CDR3 coding sequence is TGCGCCAGCAGCCAACGACTTCAAACCTACGAGCAGTACTTC. Translation gives CASSQRLQTYEQYF.

This rearrangement joins TRBV9 to TRBJ2-3; D is uncertain. The V end lost 0 bases, the J end lost 6 bases, and 5 bases lay between the germline ends. This CDR3 comprises 12 residues. From germline, CDR1 is SGDLS and CDR2 YYNGEE. DNA of the CDR3: TGTGCCAGCAGCGTAGTTGCCGATACGCAGTATTTT. Translating gives CASSVVADTQYF.

V gene TRBV29-1 combines with J gene TRBJ1-1; D is perhaps TRBD1 (5 bases). V lost 7 bases and J 0 bases, leaving 12 bases between the germline ends. In germline, CDR1 is SQVTM, CDR2 ANQGSEA. The CDR3 is 13 residues long. The CDR3 region is CSGLRGLNTEAFF. The CDR3 nucleotides are TGCAGCGGCCTCCGGGGCCTGAACACTGAAGCTTTCTTT.

The rearrangement joins TRBV29-1 to TRBJ1-2, with 7 bases aligning to TRBD1. The CDR3 spans 15 residues. With 0 bases clipped from V and 4 bases from J, the junction kept 8 bases outside the gene matches. Germline V gene sequence: CDR1 SQVTM, CDR2 ANQGSEA. As DNA, the CDR3 is TGCAGCGTTGAAGATAGTATTACAGGGGTCTATGGCTACACCTTC. Residues: CSVEDSITGVYGYTF.

The chain combines TRBV28 with TRBJ2-5; 14 bases match TRBD2. Trimming removed 5 bases from V and 7 bases from J; junction bases left unmatched: 6. The CDR3 sequence is 15 residues long. The germline V gene encodes CDR1 MDHEN and CDR2 SYDVKM. This chain's CDR3 is CASSPRTSGRRTQYF. In DNA, the CDR3 is TGTGCCAGCAGTCCCCGGACTAGCGGGAGGAGGACCCAGTACTTC.

This chain uses TRBV24-1 with TRBJ1-5, with TRBD1 matching 7 bases. The germline gives CDR1 KGHDR, CDR2 SFDVKD. The CDR3 runs 16 residues. Trimming took 4 bases from V and 3 from J; bases not matched to a gene: 8. The DNA for the CDR3 is TGTGCCACCAGTGACCCCGACAGGGATCTCAATCAGCCCCAGCATTTT. It is translated as CATSDPDRDLNQPQHF.

The J gene is TRBJ2-1, the V gene TRBV3-1 (or the pseudogene TRBV3-2); D not certain. CDR3 length equals 13 residues. CDR1 and CDR2 (germline): LGHDT, YNNKEL (reference sequence). V shed 0 bases and J shed 9 bases, with 9 bases lying between them. CDR3 coding DNA: TGTGCCAGCAGCCAAGAACTTCGGGTTGAGCAGTTCTTC. This codes for CASSQELRVEQFF.

The chain recombines TRBV9 with TRBJ2-7; a possible D gene is TRBD1 (5 bases). Germline V gene sequence: CDR1 SGDLS, CDR2 YYNGEE. The CDR3 contains 14 residues. Trimming removed 3 bases from V and 2 bases from J, with 12 bases in between. CDR3 residues: CASSANRNPYEQYF. The CDR3 DNA reads as TGTGCCAGCAGCGCGAACAGGAACCCCTACGAGCAGTACTTC.

This chain connects TRBV5-8 to TRBJ2-2; no definite D call. The V gene's germline CDR1 is SGHTS and CDR2 YDEGEE. Trimming took 6 bases from V and 6 from J, leaving 24 bases between them. The CDR3 has 17 amino acids. The CDR3, as DNA: TGTGCCAGCAACAAGATAGGGAAAAATGAGGAAGCCGGGGAGCTGTTTTTT. As protein: CASNKIGKNEEAGELFF. The variable domain in full, completed from reference TRBV5-8 and TRBJ2-2, reads EAGVTQSPTHLIKTRGQQATLRCSPISGHTSVYWYQQALGLGLQFLLWYDEGEERNRGNFPPRFSGRQFPNYSSELNVNALELEDSALYLCASNKIGKNEEAGELFFGEGSRLTVL.

CDR3 in amino acids: CASSPEGHSYNSPLHF. DNA of the CDR3: TGTGCCAGCAGCCCGGAGGGACACTCCTATAATTCACCCCTCCACTTT. The chain employs TRBV2 and TRBJ1-6; perhaps TRBD1 as D (6 bases). Germline V CDR1 and CDR2: SNHLY, FYNNEI. V was cut by 6 bases and J by 0 bases, with 12 bases left in between. This CDR3 contains 16 residues.